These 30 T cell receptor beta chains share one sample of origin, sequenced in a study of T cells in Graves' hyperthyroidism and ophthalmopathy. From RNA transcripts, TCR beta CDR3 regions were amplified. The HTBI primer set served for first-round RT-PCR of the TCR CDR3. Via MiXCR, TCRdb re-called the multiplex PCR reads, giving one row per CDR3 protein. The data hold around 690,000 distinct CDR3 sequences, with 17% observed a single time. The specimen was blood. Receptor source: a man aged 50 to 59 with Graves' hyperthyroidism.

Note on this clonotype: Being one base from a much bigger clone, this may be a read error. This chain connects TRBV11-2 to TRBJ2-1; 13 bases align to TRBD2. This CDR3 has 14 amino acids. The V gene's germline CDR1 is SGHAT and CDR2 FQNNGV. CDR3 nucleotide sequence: TGTGCCTGCAGTCAGGGACTAGCGGGAATTGAGCAGTTCTTC. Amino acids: CACSQGLAGIEQFF.

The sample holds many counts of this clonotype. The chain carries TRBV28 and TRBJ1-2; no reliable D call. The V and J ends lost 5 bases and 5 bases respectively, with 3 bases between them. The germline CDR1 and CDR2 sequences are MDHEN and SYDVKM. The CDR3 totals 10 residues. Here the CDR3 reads CASSQYGYTF. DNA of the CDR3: TGTGCCAGCAGTCAGTATGGCTACACCTTC.

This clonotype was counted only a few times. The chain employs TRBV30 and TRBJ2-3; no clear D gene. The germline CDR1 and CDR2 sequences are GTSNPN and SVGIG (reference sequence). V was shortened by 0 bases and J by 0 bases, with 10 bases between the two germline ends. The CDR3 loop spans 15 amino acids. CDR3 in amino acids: CAWSVQTSSTDTQYF. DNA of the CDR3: TGTGCCTGGAGTGTTCAGACTTCTAGCACAGATACGCAGTATTTT.

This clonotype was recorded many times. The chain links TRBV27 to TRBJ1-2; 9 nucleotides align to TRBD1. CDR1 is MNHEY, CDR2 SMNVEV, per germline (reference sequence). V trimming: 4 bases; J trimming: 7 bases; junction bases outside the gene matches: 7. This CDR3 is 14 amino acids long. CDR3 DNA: TGTGCCAGCAGTTCGGCCGGGACAGGGTCTGGCTACACCTTC. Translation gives CASSSAGTGSGYTF.

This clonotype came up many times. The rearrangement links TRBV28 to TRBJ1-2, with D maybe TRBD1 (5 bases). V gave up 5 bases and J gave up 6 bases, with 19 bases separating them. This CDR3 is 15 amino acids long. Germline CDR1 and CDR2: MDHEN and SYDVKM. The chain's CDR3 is CASSPGAAGTDGYTF. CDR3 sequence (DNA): TGTGCCAGCAGTCCTGGGGCGGCAGGGACTGATGGCTACACCTTC.

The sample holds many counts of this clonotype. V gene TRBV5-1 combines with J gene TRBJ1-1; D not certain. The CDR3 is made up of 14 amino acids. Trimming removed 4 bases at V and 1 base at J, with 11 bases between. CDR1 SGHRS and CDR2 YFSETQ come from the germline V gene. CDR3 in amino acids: CASSIGSGNTEAFF. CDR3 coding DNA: TGCGCCAGCAGCATAGGGTCCGGGAACACTGAAGCTTTCTTT. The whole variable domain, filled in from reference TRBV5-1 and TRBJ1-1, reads KAGVTQTPRYLIKTRGQQVTLSCSPISGHRSVSWYQQTPGQGLQFLFEYFSETQRNKGNFPGRFSGRQFSNSRSEMNVSTLELGDSALYLCASSIGSGNTEAFFGQGTRLTVV.

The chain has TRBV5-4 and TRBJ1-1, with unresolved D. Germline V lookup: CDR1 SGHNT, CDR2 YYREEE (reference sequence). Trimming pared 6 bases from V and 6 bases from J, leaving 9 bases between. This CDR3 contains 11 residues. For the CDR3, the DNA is TGTGCCAGCACGGATGGCGCTGAAGCTTTCTTT. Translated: CASTDGAEAFF. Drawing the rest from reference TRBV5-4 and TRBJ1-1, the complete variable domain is ETGVTQSPTHLIKTRGQQVTLRCSSQSGHNTVSWYQQALGQGPQFIFQYYREEENGRGNFPPRFSGLQFPNYSSELNVNALELDDSALYLCASTDGAEAFFGQGTRLTVV.

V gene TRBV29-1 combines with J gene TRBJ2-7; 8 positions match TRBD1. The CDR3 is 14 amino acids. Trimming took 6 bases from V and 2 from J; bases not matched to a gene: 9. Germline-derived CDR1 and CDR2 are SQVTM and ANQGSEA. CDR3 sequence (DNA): TGCAGCGTCGTAGTAGTGACAGGGGCCTACGAGCAGTACTTC. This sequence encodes CSVVVVTGAYEQYF.

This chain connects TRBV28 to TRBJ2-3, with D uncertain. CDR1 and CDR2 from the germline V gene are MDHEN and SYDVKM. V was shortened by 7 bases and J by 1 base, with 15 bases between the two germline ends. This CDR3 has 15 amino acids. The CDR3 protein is CASTPPHGGTDTQYF. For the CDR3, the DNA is TGTGCCAGCACCCCGCCCCACGGAGGCACAGATACGCAGTATTTT.

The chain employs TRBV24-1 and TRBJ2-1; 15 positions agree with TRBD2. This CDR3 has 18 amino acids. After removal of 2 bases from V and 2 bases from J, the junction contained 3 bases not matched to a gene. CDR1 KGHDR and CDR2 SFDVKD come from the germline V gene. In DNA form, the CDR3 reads TGTGCCACCAGTGATTCGGGACTAGCGGGAGGAACCTACAATGAGCAGTTCTTC. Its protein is CATSDSGLAGGTYNEQFF.

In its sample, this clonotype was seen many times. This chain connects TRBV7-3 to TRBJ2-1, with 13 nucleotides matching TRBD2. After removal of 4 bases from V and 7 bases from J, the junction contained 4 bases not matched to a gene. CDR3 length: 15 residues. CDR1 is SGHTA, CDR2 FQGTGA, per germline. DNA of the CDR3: TGTGCCAGCAGCTCGGGACTAGCGGGACAGAATGAGCAGTTCTTC. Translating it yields CASSSGLAGQNEQFF.

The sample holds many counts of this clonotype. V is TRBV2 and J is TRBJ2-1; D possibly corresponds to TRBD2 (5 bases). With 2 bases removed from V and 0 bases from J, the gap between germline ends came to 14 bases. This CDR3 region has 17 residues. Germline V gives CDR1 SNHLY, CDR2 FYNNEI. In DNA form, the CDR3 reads TGTGCCAGCAGTGAAAACGCGGGTCGGAGCTCCTACAATGAGCAGTTCTTC. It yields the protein CASSENAGRSSYNEQFF.

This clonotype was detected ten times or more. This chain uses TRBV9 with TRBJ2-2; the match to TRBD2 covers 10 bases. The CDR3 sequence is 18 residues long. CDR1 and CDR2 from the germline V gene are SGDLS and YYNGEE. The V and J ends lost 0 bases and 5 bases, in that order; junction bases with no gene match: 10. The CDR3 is CASSVGGSGRIWTGELFF. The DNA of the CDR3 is TGTGCCAGCAGCGTAGGCGGTAGCGGGAGGATTTGGACCGGGGAGCTGTTTTTT.

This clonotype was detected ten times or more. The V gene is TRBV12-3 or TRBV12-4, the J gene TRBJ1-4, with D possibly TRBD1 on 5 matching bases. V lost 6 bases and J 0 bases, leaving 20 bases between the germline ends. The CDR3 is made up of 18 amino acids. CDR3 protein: CASSPFAGRLATNEKLFF. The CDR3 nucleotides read TGTGCCAGCAGCCCCTTTGCGGGACGACTAGCAACTAATGAAAAACTGTTTTTT.

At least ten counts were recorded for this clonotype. In DNA form, the CDR3 reads TGTGCCAGTGGGGTTGGGGCGGGGCGAGAAAACACTGAAGCTTTCTTT. This codes for CASGVGAGRENTEAFF. This chain connects TRBV6-1 to TRBJ1-1; TRBD1 might be the D (5 bases). This CDR3 region has 16 residues. V was pared by 9 bases and J by 2 bases, with 22 bases between. The germline CDR1 and CDR2 sequences are MNHNS and SASEGT.

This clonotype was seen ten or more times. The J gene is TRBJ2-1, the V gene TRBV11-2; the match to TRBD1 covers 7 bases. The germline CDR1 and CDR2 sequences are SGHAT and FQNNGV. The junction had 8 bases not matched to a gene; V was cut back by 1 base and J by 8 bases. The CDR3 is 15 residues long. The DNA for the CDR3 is TGTGCCAGCAGCTTAGGACAGGGAAACCGGGATGAGCAGTTCTTC. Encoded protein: CASSLGQGNRDEQFF.

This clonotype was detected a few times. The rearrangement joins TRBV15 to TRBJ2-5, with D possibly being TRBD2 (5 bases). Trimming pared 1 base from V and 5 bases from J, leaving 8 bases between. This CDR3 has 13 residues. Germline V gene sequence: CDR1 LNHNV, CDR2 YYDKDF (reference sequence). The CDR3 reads CATSRGEWETQYF. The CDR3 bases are TGTGCCACCAGCAGAGGGGAGTGGGAGACCCAGTACTTC. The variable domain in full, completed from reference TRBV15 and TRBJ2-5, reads DAMVIQNPRYQVTQFGKPVTLSCSQTLNHNVMYWYQQKSSQAPKLLFHYYDKDFNNEADTPDNFQSRRPNTSFCFLDIRSPGLGDTAMYLCATSRGEWETQYFGPGTRLLVL.

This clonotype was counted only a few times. CDR3: CASTTRSGTGGIQPQHF. The CDR3 bases are TGTGCCAGTACCACCAGATCCGGGACAGGGGGGATTCAGCCCCAGCATTTT. This chain links TRBV19 with TRBJ1-5; TRBD1 matches 11 bases. The CDR3 has 17 residues. Germline V gene sequence: CDR1 LNHDA, CDR2 SQIVND (reference sequence). The V and J ends lost 7 bases and 6 bases, in that order; junction bases with no gene match: 14.

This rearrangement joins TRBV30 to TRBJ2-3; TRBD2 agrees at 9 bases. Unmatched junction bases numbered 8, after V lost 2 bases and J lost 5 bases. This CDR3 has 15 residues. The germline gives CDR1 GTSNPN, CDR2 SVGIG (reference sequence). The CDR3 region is CAWSPKLAGVDTQYF. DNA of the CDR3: TGTGCCTGGAGTCCTAAATTAGCGGGAGTAGATACGCAGTATTTT.

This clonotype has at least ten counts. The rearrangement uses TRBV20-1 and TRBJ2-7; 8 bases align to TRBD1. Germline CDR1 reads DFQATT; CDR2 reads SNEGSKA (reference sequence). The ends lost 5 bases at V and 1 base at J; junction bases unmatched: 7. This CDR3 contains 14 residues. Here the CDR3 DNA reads TGCAGTGCTGGAAGACAGGGGAAATCCTACGAGCAGTACTTC. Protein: CSAGRQGKSYEQYF.

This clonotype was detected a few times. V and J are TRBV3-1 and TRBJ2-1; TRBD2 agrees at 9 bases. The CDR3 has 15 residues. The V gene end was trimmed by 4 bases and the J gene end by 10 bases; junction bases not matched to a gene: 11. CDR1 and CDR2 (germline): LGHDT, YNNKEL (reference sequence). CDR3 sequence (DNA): TGTGCCAGCAGCCCCTCCGGGACTAGCCTTCGCGAGCAGTTCTTC. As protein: CASSPSGTSLREQFF.

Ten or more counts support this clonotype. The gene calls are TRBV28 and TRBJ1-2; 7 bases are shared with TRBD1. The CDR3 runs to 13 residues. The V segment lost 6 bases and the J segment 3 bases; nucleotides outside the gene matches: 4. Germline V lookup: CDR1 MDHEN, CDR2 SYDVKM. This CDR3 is CASSPGQYYGYTF. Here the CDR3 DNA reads TGTGCCAGCAGCCCGGGACAGTACTATGGCTACACCTTC.

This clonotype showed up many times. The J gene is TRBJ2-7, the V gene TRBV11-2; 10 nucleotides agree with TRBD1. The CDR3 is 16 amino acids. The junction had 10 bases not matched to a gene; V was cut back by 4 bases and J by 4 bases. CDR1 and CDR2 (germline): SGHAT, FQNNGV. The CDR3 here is CASSSVRDRGGYEQYF. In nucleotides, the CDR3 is TGTGCCAGCAGCTCGGTCAGGGACAGGGGAGGATACGAGCAGTACTTC.

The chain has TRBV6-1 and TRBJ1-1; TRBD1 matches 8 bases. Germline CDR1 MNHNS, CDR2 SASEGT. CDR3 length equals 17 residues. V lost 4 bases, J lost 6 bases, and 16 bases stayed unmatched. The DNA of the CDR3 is TGTGCCAGCAGTGGGACAGGGAAGGTATGGGGAGCGGCTGAAGCTTTCTTT. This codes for CASSGTGKVWGAAEAFF.

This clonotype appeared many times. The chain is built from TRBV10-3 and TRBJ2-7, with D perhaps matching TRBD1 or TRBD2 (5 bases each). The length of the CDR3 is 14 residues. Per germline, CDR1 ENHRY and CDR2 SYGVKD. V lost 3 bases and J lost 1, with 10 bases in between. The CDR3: CAISDRDASYEQYF. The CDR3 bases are TGTGCCATCAGTGACCGGGACGCATCCTACGAGCAGTACTTC.

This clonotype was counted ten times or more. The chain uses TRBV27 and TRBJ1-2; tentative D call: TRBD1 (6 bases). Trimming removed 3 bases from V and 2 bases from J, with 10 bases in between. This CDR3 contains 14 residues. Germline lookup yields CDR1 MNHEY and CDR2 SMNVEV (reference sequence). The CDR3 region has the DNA TGTGCCAGCAGTTTGGGGGCAGGGAACTATGGCTACACCTTC. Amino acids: CASSLGAGNYGYTF.

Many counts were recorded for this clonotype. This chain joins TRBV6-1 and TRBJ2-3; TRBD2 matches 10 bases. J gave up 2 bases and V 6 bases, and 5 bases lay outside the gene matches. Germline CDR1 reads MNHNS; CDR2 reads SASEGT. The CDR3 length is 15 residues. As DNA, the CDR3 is TGTGCCAGCAGCCCGGGACTAGCGCTCACAGATACGCAGTATTTT. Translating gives CASSPGLALTDTQYF.

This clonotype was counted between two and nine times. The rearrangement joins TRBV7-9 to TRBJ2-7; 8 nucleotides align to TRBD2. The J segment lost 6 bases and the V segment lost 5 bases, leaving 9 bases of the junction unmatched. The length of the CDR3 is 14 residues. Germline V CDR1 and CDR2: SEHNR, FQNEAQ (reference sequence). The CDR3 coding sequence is TGTGCCAGCAGCCGAACTGGACTAGCTCCCGAGCAGTACTTC. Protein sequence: CASSRTGLAPEQYF.

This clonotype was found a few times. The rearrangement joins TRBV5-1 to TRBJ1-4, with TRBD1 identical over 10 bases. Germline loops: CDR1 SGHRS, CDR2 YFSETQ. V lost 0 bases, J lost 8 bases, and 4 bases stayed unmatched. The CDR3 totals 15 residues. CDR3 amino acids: CASSLGRQGAEKLFF. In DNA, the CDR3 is TGCGCCAGCAGCTTGGGTAGACAGGGGGCGGAAAAACTGTTTTTT.

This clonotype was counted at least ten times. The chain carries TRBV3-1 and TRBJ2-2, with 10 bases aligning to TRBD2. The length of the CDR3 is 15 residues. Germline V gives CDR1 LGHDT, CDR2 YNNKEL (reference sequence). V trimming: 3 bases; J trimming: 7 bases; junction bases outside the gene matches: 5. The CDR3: CASSQSSGRDGELFF. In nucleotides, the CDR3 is TGTGCCAGCAGCCAGTCTAGCGGGAGAGACGGGGAGCTGTTTTTT.